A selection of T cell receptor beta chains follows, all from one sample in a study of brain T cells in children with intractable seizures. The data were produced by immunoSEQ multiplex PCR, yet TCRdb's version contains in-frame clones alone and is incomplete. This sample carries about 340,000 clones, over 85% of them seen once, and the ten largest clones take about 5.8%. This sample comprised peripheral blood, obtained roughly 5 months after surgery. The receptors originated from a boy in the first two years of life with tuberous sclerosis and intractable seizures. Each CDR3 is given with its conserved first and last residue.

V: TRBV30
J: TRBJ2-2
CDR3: CAWSRTARRYHTGELFF

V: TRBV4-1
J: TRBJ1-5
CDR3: CASSQPPGGVAPGSNQPQHF

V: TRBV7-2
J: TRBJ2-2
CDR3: CASSALRTSGGAVGELFF

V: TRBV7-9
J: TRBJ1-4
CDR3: CASSPHRAPNEKLFF

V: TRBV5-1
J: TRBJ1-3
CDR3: CASSLDRFSGNTIYF

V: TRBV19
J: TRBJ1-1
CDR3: CASSITGGRTEAFF

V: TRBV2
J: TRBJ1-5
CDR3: CASSEDPTPPQHF

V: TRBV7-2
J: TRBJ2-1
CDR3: CASKNPGHNAHEQFF

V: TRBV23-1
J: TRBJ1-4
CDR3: CASSQGNGNEKLFF

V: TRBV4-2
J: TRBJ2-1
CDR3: CASSPERGGLEQFF

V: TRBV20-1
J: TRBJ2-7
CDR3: CSASRDRGIYEQYF

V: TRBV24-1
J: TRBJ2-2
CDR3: CATSTANTGELFF

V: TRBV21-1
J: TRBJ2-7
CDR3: CASSKATGTSYEQYF

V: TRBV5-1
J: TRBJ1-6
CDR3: CASRPTGVDSPLHF

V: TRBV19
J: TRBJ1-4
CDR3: CASTPWGVASKKLFF

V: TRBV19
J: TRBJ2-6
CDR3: CASGVSFLSGANVLTF

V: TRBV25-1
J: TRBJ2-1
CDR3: CASERGVYNEQFF

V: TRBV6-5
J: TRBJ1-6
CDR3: CASSTRTRQTPLHF

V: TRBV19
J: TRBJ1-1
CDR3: CASSIDRMNTEAFF

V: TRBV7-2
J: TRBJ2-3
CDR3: CASSLGREYDTDTQYF

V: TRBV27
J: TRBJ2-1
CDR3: CASSSHLTYNEQFF

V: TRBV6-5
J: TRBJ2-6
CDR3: CASSYDLSGANVLTF

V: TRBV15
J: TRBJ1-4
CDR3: CATSRDQGWSTNEKLFF

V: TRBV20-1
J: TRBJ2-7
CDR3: CSAPRGYEQYF

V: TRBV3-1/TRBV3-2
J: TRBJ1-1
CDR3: CASSQVAGAVTEAFF

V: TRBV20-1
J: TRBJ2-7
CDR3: CSASPLLVSYPPYEQYF

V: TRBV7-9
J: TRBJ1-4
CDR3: CASSTLTTGTDNEKLFF

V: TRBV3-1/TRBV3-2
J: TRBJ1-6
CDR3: CASSQDLARQGSSPLHF

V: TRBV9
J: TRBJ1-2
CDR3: CASSPLVDNYGYTF

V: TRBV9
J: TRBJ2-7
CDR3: CASSAGTGAPYEQYF

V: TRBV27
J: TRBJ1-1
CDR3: CASSLGGLNTEAFF

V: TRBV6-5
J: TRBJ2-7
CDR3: CASRTTSGVYEQYF

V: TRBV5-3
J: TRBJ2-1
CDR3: CARSPGLAGAFSYNEQFF

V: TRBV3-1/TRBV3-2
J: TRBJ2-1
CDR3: CASSQEGLAPNEQFF

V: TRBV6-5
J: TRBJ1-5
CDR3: CASSQAPYQPQHF

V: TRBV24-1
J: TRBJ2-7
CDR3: CATSESRGGDREQYF

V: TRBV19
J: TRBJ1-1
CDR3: CASSLGTGNTEAFF

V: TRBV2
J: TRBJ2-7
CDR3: CASSYQDARSYF

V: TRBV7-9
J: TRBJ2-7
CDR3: CASSGPLTGNSYEQYF

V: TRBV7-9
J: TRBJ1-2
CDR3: CASSSPGRGPGYGYTF

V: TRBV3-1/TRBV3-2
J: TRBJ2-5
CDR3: CASSQGVLARTTQYF

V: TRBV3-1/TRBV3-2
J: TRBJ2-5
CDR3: CASSQAGGETQYF

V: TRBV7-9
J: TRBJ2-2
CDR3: CASSTGLAGNTGELFF

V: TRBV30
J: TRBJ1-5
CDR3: CAWSLGGQGIGPQHF

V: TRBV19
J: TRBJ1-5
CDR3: CASSIGGVYQPQHF

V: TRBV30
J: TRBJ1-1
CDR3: CAWGGVNTEAFF

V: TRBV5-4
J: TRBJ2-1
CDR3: CASSLGLAGANEQFF

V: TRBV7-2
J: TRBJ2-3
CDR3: CASSLGGGLGTDTQYF

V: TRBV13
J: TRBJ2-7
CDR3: CASSWGAHGDEQYF

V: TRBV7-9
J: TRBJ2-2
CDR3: CASKIDSIATGELFF

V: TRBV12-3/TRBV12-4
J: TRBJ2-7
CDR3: CASSLTDYEQYF

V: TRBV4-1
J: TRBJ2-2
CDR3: CASSHPLMGTGELFF

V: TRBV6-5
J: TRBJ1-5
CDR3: CASSRTGSQPQHF

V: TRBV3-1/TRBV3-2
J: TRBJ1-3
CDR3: CASSQRKPRNSGNTIYF

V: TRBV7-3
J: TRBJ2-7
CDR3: CASSLGRGYEQYF

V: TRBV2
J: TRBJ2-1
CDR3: CASSDWGTGPHGRELGNEQFF

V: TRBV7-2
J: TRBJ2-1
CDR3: CASSFGIAGGNEQFF